This is a list of T cell receptor beta chains from one sample in a study of T and B cells in COVID-19 patients. In TCRdb, the multiplex PCR reads were re-called with MiXCR into one record per CDR3 protein. The table has several thousand distinct CDR3 sequences, roughly 35% seen once; the top ten hold about 56%. Source material: blood. The origin of the receptors is a human donor with active COVID-19. CDR3s include the opening cysteine and the closing phenylalanine or tryptophan. D genes are given only for firm matches. Clone size appears in some rows only: once, few, many, or a class for an expanded clone.

TRBJ1-1 TRBD1 TRBV30 NA TGTGCCTGGAGTGGACAGGGGGCGACTGAAGCTTTCTTT CAWSGQGATEAFF
TRBJ2-7 NA TRBV6-5 NA TGTGCCAGCAGTTACTCGACACACGAGCAGTACTTC CASSYSTHEQYF
TRBJ2-1 NA TRBV18 NA TGTGCCAGCTCACCAGGACGGAGCTCCTACAATGAGCAGTTCTTC CASSPGRSSYNEQFF
TRBJ2-5 NA TRBV30 few TGTGCCTGGAGTGCCAGGGACCGGCGGGGAACCCAGTACTTC CAWSARDRRGTQYF
TRBJ1-1 NA TRBV20-1 NA TGCAGTACCCTGGACCTGAACACTGAAGCTTTCTTT CSTLDLNTEAFF
TRBJ2-7 TRBD1 TRBV19 many TGTGCCAGTAGTATAGCTGGGACAGGGGTCTACGAGCAGTACTTC CASSIAGTGVYEQYF
TRBJ2-3 NA TRBV19 NA TGTGCCAGTAGTATAGACCCCGAGGAGCGTAGCACAGATACGCAGTATTTT CASSIDPEERSTDTQYF
TRBJ2-7 TRBD1 TRBV27 NA TGTGCCAGCAGTAGACAGGGGAGCTACGAGCAGTACTTC CASSRQGSYEQYF
TRBJ2-1 TRBD2 TRBV19 few TGTGCCAGTAGTATGGGGGGGAGCTCCTACAATGAGCAGTTCTTC CASSMGGSSYNEQFF
TRBJ2-1 NA TRBV13 NA TGTGCCAGCAGTGATAGCAAGAACTACTACAATGAGCAGTTCTTC CASSDSKNYYNEQFF
TRBJ1-2 NA TRBV12-3/TRBV12-4 once TGTGCCAGCAGTTTAAGCCCCCCTCGAAACTATGGCTACACCTTC CASSLSPPRNYGYTF
TRBJ2-7 NA TRBV19 NA TGTGCCAGTAGTTTGGGGGCAGGGACTGAGCAGTACTTC CASSLGAGTEQYF
TRBJ1-4 TRBD1 TRBV20-1 NA TGCAGTGCTAGAGGGACAGGGGGCTTAGATGAAAAACTGTTTTTT CSARGTGGLDEKLFF
TRBJ1-5 TRBD1 TRBV19 NA TGTGCCAGCGCCGGGACAGGGGTACATCAGCCCCAGCATTTT CASAGTGVHQPQHF
TRBJ2-1 TRBD1 TRBV5-6 NA TGTGCCAGCAGCTTGAGCAGGGGGATGTTATACAATGAGCAGTTCTTC CASSLSRGMLYNEQFF
TRBJ2-7 TRBD1 TRBV12-3/TRBV12-4 NA TGTGCCAGCAGCCCGGGACAGGGGTCAGTCGAGCAGTACTTC CASSPGQGSVEQYF
TRBJ1-2 NA TRBV12-3/TRBV12-4 NA TGTGCCAGCAGGGCGACTACTTCTAACTATGGCTACACCTTC CASRATTSNYGYTF
TRBJ1-4 NA TRBV6-2/TRBV6-3 few TGTGCCAGCAGTTACGGGGGGAGGGGTAATGAAAAACTGTTTTTT CASSYGGRGNEKLFF
TRBJ2-6 NA TRBV12-3/TRBV12-4 once TGTGCCATCAGCCTTAGGACCTCTGCCAACGTCCTGACTTTC CAISLRTSANVLTF
TRBJ1-5 NA TRBV6-6 NA TGTGCCAGCAGTCATTCCCCGCCGGGTCAGCCCCAGCATTTT CASSHSPPGQPQHF
TRBJ1-6 NA TRBV19 NA TGTGCCAGTAGTATCCCCGAGCTGGATAATTCACCCCTCCACTTT CASSIPELDNSPLHF
TRBJ2-7 NA TRBV7-2 NA TGTGCCAGCAGCTTAAACCGGGACCGGTCCTACGAGCAGTACTTC CASSLNRDRSYEQYF